The 18 T cell receptor beta chains presented below share a single source sample, sequenced in a study of T-cell memory formation after mild COVID-19. TCRdb ran MiXCR on the 5' RACE reads and lists one entry per CDR3 protein. The sample records 470,000 or so distinct CDR3 sequences, around 20% being singletons. Specimen: PBMCs or a T cell subset sorted from them (not recorded which). These receptors all come from an adult woman who had mild COVID-19 (a few samples of this study predate the infection). Cell type and time point are not known.

This clonotype has a handful of counts. The chain links TRBV4-1 to TRBJ2-7; 8 bases fit TRBD1. The CDR3 is 15 amino acids. V lost 4 bases to trimming and J lost 5 bases; unmatched junction nucleotides: 10. Germline V gene lookup returns CDR1 MGHRA and CDR2 YSYEKL. The CDR3 sequence is CASSLSPTGENEQYF. In DNA, the CDR3 is TGCGCCAGCAGCCTATCTCCGACAGGGGAGAACGAGCAGTACTTC.

The chain has TRBV29-1 and TRBJ2-3; TRBD1 is a possible D gene (5 bases). CDR3 length: 13 amino acids. Trimming removed 7 bases from V and 2 bases from J, with 13 bases in between. The V gene's germline CDR1 is SQVTM and CDR2 ANQGSEA. The chain's CDR3 is CSAGQENTDTQYF. In DNA, the CDR3 is TGCAGCGCAGGGCAGGAAAACACAGATACGCAGTATTTT.

This clonotype was counted only a few times. The chain employs TRBV4-1 and TRBJ1-2; no reliable D call. Per germline, CDR1 MGHRA and CDR2 YSYEKL. V dropped 0 bases and J dropped 1 base, with 6 bases sitting between them. This CDR3 has 14 amino acids. This CDR3 is CASSQDQFNYGYTF. The CDR3 DNA sequence: TGCGCCAGCAGCCAAGATCAGTTTAACTATGGCTACACCTTC.

The chain links TRBV11-2 to TRBJ2-5; perhaps TRBD1 as D (6 bases). Germline lookup yields CDR1 SGHAT and CDR2 FQNNGV. The CDR3 is 15 residues long. Trimming stripped 2 bases from V and 5 bases from J, with 15 bases between. The CDR3 bases are TGTGCCAGCAGCTTAATTCCCGGACAGCCGGAGACCCAGTACTTC. Amino acids: CASSLIPGQPETQYF.

The chain combines TRBV7-9 with TRBJ2-2; TRBD1 aligns across 7 bases. The CDR3 sequence is 15 residues long. CDR1 SEHNR and CDR2 FQNEAQ come from the germline V gene (reference sequence). Trimming cost V 5 bases and J 2 bases; bases outside gene matches: 5. The CDR3 nucleotides read TGTGCCAGCAGCGCACACAGGGGAAACACCGGGGAGCTGTTTTTT. Amino acid sequence: CASSAHRGNTGELFF. The variable domain in full, with the rest retrieved from reference TRBV7-9 and TRBJ2-2, is DTGVSQNPRHKITKRGQNVTFRCDPISEHNRLYWYRQTLGQGPEFLTYFQNEAQLEKSRLLSDRFSAERPKGSFSTLEIQRTEQGDSAMYLCASSAHRGNTGELFFGEGSRLTVL.

V is TRBV7-8 and J is TRBJ1-1; possibly TRBD1 for D (5 bases). There are 14 residues in the CDR3. Between the trimmed V and J ends, which lost 1 base and 4 bases, there was a span of 10 bases. The germline gives CDR1 SGHVS, CDR2 FQNEAQ. The CDR3 bases are TGTGCCAGCAGCTTAGGGCGGGGCCGCACTGAAGCTTTCTTT. This encodes CASSLGRGRTEAFF.

The table lists this clonotype with many counts. The chain combines TRBV19 with TRBJ2-7; tentative D call: TRBD2 (5 bases). Germline CDR1 and CDR2: LNHDA and SQIVND (reference sequence). CDR3 length equals 14 residues. Trimming removed 6 bases from V and 6 bases from J, with 18 bases in between. DNA for the CDR3: TGTGCCAGTAGCCTAACCGGGGTTCTCGGCGAGCAGTACTTC. Translated, it gives CASSLTGVLGEQYF.

This clonotype was counted many times. This chain uses TRBV20-1 with TRBJ2-3; D assignment may be TRBD1 or TRBD2 (5 bases each). CDR3 size: 15 residues. V lost 6 bases and J lost 0, with 16 bases in between. Germline CDR1 DFQATT, CDR2 SNEGSKA (reference sequence). The CDR3 is CSAVAGTVSTDTQYF. DNA of the CDR3: TGCAGTGCCGTAGCCGGGACGGTGAGCACAGATACGCAGTATTTT.

V usage is TRBV5-1 and J usage is TRBJ1-4; D remains unclear. V was shortened by 2 bases and J by 7 bases, with 12 bases between the two germline ends. The CDR3 extends over 14 amino acids. The V gene's germline CDR1 is SGHRS and CDR2 YFSETQ. This CDR3 is CASSFPGRSEKLFF. The CDR3 nucleotides are TGCGCCAGCAGCTTCCCCGGCCGCAGTGAAAAACTGTTTTTT. The whole variable domain, filled in from reference TRBV5-1 and TRBJ1-4, reads KAGVTQTPRYLIKTRGQQVTLSCSPISGHRSVSWYQQTPGQGLQFLFEYFSETQRNKGNFPGRFSGRQFSNSRSEMNVSTLELGDSALYLCASSFPGRSEKLFFGSGTQLSVL.

The rearrangement joins TRBV20-1 to TRBJ2-3; D is uncertain. The CDR3 runs 12 residues. From germline, CDR1 is DFQATT and CDR2 SNEGSKA (reference sequence). V gave up 6 bases and J gave up 2 bases, with 9 bases separating them. As DNA, the CDR3 is TGCAGTGCCCCTCCCTCCACAGATACGCAGTATTTT. Its translation: CSAPPSTDTQYF.

V and J are TRBV30 and TRBJ1-6; 8 bases are a match to TRBD1. The ends lost 4 bases at V and 10 bases at J; junction bases unmatched: 9. The CDR3 is 14 amino acids. The germline CDR1 and CDR2 sequences are GTSNPN and SVGIG (reference sequence). CDR3 nucleotides: TGTGCCTGGATACGGCGACAGGGGCAATCACCCCTCCACTTT. Its protein is CAWIRRQGQSPLHF.

This clonotype has more than one count but fewer than ten. The V gene is TRBV10-3, the J gene TRBJ2-2; D may correspond to TRBD1 or TRBD2 (5 bases each). In germline, CDR1 is ENHRY, CDR2 SYGVKD. This CDR3 has 20 residues. Trimming pared 0 bases from V and 4 bases from J, leaving 24 bases between. The CDR3 loop reads CAISESKRAQATGPTGELFF. CDR3 coding DNA: TGTGCCATCAGTGAGTCGAAACGGGCTCAGGCAACGGGGCCCACCGGGGAGCTGTTTTTT.

The V and J genes are TRBV25-1 and TRBJ2-7; TRBD2 matches at 14 bases. Germline loops: CDR1 MGHDK, CDR2 SYGVNS. Losses at the gene ends were 2 bases for V and 3 bases for J; bases not matched to a gene: 3. This CDR3 has 16 amino acids. The CDR3 DNA reads TGTGCCAGCAGTGAAGGACTAGCGGGGGGTTACTACGAGCAGTACTTC. Encoded protein: CASSEGLAGGYYEQYF.

V is TRBV7-9 and J is TRBJ2-1, with a tentative D call TRBD2 (6 bases). V was trimmed by 6 bases and J by 6 bases, leaving 18 bases between them. Germline loops: CDR1 SEHNR, CDR2 FQNEAQ (reference sequence). The CDR3 runs 15 residues. CDR3 region: CASSLIPSEGNEQFF. DNA for the CDR3: TGTGCCAGCAGTTTGATCCCCTCGGAGGGCAATGAGCAGTTCTTC.

The gene calls are TRBV6-5 and TRBJ2-3; D not resolved. Germline loops: CDR1 MNHEY, CDR2 SVGAGI. CDR3 length equals 11 residues. Trimming removed 9 bases from V and 5 bases from J, with 9 bases in between. As DNA, the CDR3 is TGTGCCAGTCGGTGGGGAGATACGCAGTATTTT. Its protein product is CASRWGDTQYF.

The chain is built from TRBV10-3 and TRBJ2-7; 14 positions match TRBD2. The CDR3 has 15 amino acids. The V gene end was trimmed by 6 bases and the J gene end by 4 bases; junction bases not matched to a gene: 5. Germline CDR1 reads ENHRY; CDR2 reads SYGVKD. The CDR3 DNA is TGTGCCATCAGGGGACTAGCGGGAGCAACGTACGAGCAGTACTTC. This encodes CAIRGLAGATYEQYF.

This clonotype has only a few counts. The chain uses TRBV7-9 and TRBJ1-3; 11 positions match TRBD1. J was trimmed by 2 bases and V by 5 bases; bases with no gene match: 2. This CDR3 has 15 amino acids. Germline lookup yields CDR1 SEHNR and CDR2 FQNEAQ (reference sequence). The CDR3 bases are TGTGCCAGCAGCCGGACAGGGGGCACTGGAAACACCATATATTTT. Residues: CASSRTGGTGNTIYF. The variable domain in full, completed from reference TRBV7-9 and TRBJ1-3, reads DTGVSQNPRHKITKRGQNVTFRCDPISEHNRLYWYRQTLGQGPEFLTYFQNEAQLEKSRLLSDRFSAERPKGSFSTLEIQRTEQGDSAMYLCASSRTGGTGNTIYFGEGSWLTVV.

The chain combines TRBV19 with TRBJ2-5; no firm D call. Germline assignment: CDR1 LNHDA and CDR2 SQIVND (reference sequence). The CDR3 consists of 14 residues. Trimming stripped 7 bases from V and 0 bases from J, with 12 bases between. The CDR3 protein is CASTREANQETQYF. CDR3 sequence (DNA): TGTGCCAGTACCCGAGAAGCCAACCAAGAGACCCAGTACTTC. The whole variable domain, filled in from reference TRBV19 and TRBJ2-5, reads DGGITQSPKYLFRKEGQNVTLSCEQNLNHDAMYWYRQDPGQGLRLIYYSQIVNDFQKGDIAEGYSVSREKKESFPLTVTSAQKNPTAFYLCASTREANQETQYFGPGTRLLVL.